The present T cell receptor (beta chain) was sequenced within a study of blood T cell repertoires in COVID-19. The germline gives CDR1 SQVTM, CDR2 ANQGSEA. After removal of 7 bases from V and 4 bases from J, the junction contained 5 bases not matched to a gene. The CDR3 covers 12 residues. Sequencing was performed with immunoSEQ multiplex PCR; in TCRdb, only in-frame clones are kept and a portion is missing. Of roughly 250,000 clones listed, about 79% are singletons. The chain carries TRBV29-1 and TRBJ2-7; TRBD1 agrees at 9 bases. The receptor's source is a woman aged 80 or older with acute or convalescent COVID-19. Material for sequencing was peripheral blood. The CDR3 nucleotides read TGCAGCGCAGTACAGGGGGCATACGAGCAGTACTTC. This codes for CSAVQGAYEQYF.